The clone carrying this T cell receptor beta chain was detected only a few times. No antigen is known for it. This entry belongs to a study of post-analysis software for immune sequencing data. Whole-study results and caveats: About five TRBV segments were more frequent in patients than controls; TRBV5-6, TRBV5-1 and TRBV20-1 belonged to this group.

Built from TCR beta cDNA, the libraries had unique molecular identifiers in them. TCRdb called the PCR reads again in MiXCR, with one record for every CDR3 protein. The sample shows roughly 540,000 distinct CDR3 sequences, roughly 34% of them seen only once. J lost 5 bases, V lost 3 bases, and 6 bases had no gene match. CDR3 size: 14 residues. Germline V gives CDR1 DFQATT, CDR2 SNEGSKA (reference sequence). Specimen: blood. The origin of this receptor is a girl aged 2 to 17 with multiple sclerosis. The chain couples TRBV20-1 to TRBJ2-3; 9 nucleotides align to TRBD1. Here the CDR3 DNA reads TGCAGTGCTAGGACAGGGGGAATAAAAGATACGCAGTATTTT. Translating it yields CSARTGGIKDTQYF.